The 3 T cell receptor beta chains in this list originate from one sample, sequenced in a study of blood T cell repertoires in COVID-19. Generated by immunoSEQ multiplex PCR, the TCRdb table keeps only in-frame clones and is missing some. This repertoire shows some 200,000 clones, about 86% found once; its top ten account for roughly 11%. Input material: peripheral blood. These receptors came from a woman aged 55 to 70 with COVID-19, enrolled during active disease.

The chain recombines TRBV4-1 with TRBJ2-7; possibly TRBD1 for D (5 bases). V dropped 0 bases and J dropped 5 bases, with 11 bases sitting between them. Germline V CDR1 and CDR2: MGHRA, YSYEKL. This CDR3 spans 14 amino acids. The CDR3 DNA sequence: TGCGCCAGCAGCCAAGACTACAGGCCCAACGAGCAGTACTTC. It translates to CASSQDYRPNEQYF.

The chain recombines TRBV14 with TRBJ2-3, with TRBD1 matching over 9 bases. Germline assignment: CDR1 SGHDN and CDR2 FVKESK. V lost 4 bases to trimming and J lost 6 bases; unmatched junction nucleotides: 5. This CDR3 is 14 amino acids long. The CDR3 spells CASSPGQGGDTQYF. The CDR3 nucleotides read TGTGCCAGCAGCCCGGGACAGGGTGGTGATACGCAGTATTTT.

The CDR3 is CASSPRHVSNQPQHF. CDR3 DNA: TGTGCCAGCAGTCCCCGACACGTCAGCAATCAGCCCCAGCATTTT. The V gene is TRBV6-5, the J gene TRBJ1-5; D is undetermined. Germline CDR1 reads MNHEY; CDR2 reads SVGAGI. V gave up 5 bases and J gave up 1 base, with 12 bases separating them. CDR3 length: 15 amino acids.